The entry that follows covers one T cell receptor (beta chain) sequence. No antigen is known for it. Every participating donor contributed around 9.5 milliliters of peripheral blood through a draw. Trimming left V 5 bases short and J 9 bases short, with 11 bases between. The CDR3 is made up of 12 amino acids. Germline V CDR1 and CDR2: SGHTA, FQGNSA. Next came a second PCR, run for 7 to 11 cycles, which used a sample-barcoded 5' primer along with a J-beta primer mix. TCRdb reanalysed the 5' RACE reads using MiXCR and keeps one entry per CDR3 protein. The sample contains 710,000 or so distinct CDR3 sequences, approximately 31% of which appear only once. The data stem from a study of blood T cells in healthy people across ages. Study-level points and caveats: When one million T cells were used, diversity estimates were thought to be underestimates. Per million T cells, the diversity of TCR beta decreased roughly linearly as age advanced.

This receptor was identified in an elderly woman in good health. This sequence joins TRBV7-2 and TRBJ2-1; the D is unclear. Sequencing input: blood. In DNA, the CDR3 is TGTGCCAGCAGCCAGCGTTGGGGTGAGCAGTTCTTC. This gives the protein CASSQRWGEQFF.